Shown below are 6 T cell receptor beta chains from a single sample sequenced in a study of beta chain features in type 1 diabetes. Isolated RNA was reverse transcribed in full, so expressed TCRB transcripts were sequenced. The table came from immunoSEQ multiplex PCR; TCRdb's copy has only in-frame clones and leaves some out. This sample has about 350,000 clones; roughly a fifth occur once, and the top ten carry 0.035% to 0.05%. The material sequenced was naive CD4+ T cells from blood. The receptors stem from a woman younger than 35 in good health.

J is TRBJ2-5 and V is TRBV7-9; 8 bases are a match to TRBD1. CDR3 size: 16 residues. Germline V gives CDR1 SEHNR, CDR2 FQNEAQ (reference sequence). Losses at the gene ends were 0 bases for V and 5 bases for J; bases not matched to a gene: 8. CDR3 nucleotides: TGTGCCAGCAGCTTAGCCGCTGGACAGGGCGAGGAGACCCAGTACTTC. Its translation: CASSLAAGQGEETQYF.

This sequence joins TRBV2 and TRBJ2-5, with D hard to call. The CDR3 is 13 amino acids. CDR1 is SNHLY, CDR2 FYNNEI, per germline. V was clipped by 5 bases and J by 11 bases, with 18 bases between them. The CDR3 DNA reads TGTGCCAGCAGTCCGCCTCCTCCAGGAAGGCAGTACTTC. Translating it yields CASSPPPPGRQYF.

The rearrangement links TRBV5-4 to TRBJ1-4; 8 bases agree with TRBD1. This CDR3 is built from 14 residues. The V gene end was trimmed by 3 bases and the J gene end by 13 bases; junction bases not matched to a gene: 11. Germline loops: CDR1 SGHNT, CDR2 YYREEE (reference sequence). In DNA form, the CDR3 reads TGTGCCAGCAGCTACCGCGGGACAGGCAGCGGACTGTTTTTT. Amino acids: CASSYRGTGSGLFF.

CDR3 residues: CASSLPPTGGQETQYF. In nucleotides, the CDR3 is TGTGCCAGCAGCTTGCCCCCAACGGGAGGGCAAGAGACCCAGTACTTC. The gene calls are TRBV5-4 and TRBJ2-5; 8 positions match TRBD2. Germline V lookup: CDR1 SGHNT, CDR2 YYREEE (reference sequence). Unmatched junction bases numbered 7, after V lost 1 base and J lost 2 bases. This CDR3 region has 16 residues. Filled out from reference TRBV5-4 and TRBJ2-5, the complete variable domain reads ETGVTQSPTHLIKTRGQQVTLRCSSQSGHNTVSWYQQALGQGPQFIFQYYREEENGRGNFPPRFSGLQFPNYSSELNVNALELDDSALYLCASSLPPTGGQETQYFGPGTRLLVL.

The chain uses TRBV5-1 and TRBJ2-7, with 9 bases that match TRBD1. The germline gives CDR1 SGHRS, CDR2 YFSETQ. V lost 7 bases, J lost 2 bases, and 1 base stayed unmatched. The CDR3 sequence is 12 residues long. This CDR3 reads CASGTGTYEQYF. The CDR3, as DNA: TGCGCCAGCGGGACAGGGACCTACGAGCAGTACTTC.

V gene TRBV18 combines with J gene TRBJ2-5; D perhaps matches TRBD1 (6 bases). The CDR3 runs 14 residues. Per germline, CDR1 KGHSH and CDR2 LQKENI. Trimming shortened V by 2 bases and J by 5 bases, and 12 bases separated the two germline ends. CDR3: CASSPDAGEETQYF. DNA of the CDR3: TGTGCCAGCTCACCAGACGCAGGGGAGGAGACCCAGTACTTC.